These T cell receptor beta chains were read from a single sample in a study of graft-versus-host responses after intestinal transplantation. The method was immunoSEQ multiplex PCR; TCRdb's version includes in-frame clones alone and lacks a portion of them. The sample yields 75,000 to 100,000 clones, about 83% seen once. The specimen comprised PBMCs, sampled 255 days after intestinal transplant. The source is a human patient who received an intestinal transplant, so some T cells may come from the graft donor. CDR3s include the opening cysteine and the closing phenylalanine or tryptophan. Each record gives: CDR3 protein, CDR3 DNA, clone size, V gene, D gene, J gene. A D gene is named only where the DNA matches it firmly. Rows may omit the clone size; those that give it use once, few, many or a size class.

CDR3: CAIGTSGGTGELFF; DNA: TGTGCCATCGGGACTAGCGGGGGCACCGGGGAGCTGTTTTTT; size: NA; V: TRBV10-3; D: TRBD2; J: TRBJ2-2
CDR3: CASSVMTVGTEAFF; DNA: TGTGCCAGCAGTGTAATGACAGTCGGGACTGAAGCTTTCTTT; size: NA; V: TRBV6-1; D: NA; J: TRBJ1-1
CDR3: CASSEIAEETQYF; DNA: TGTGCCAGCAGTGAAATTGCGGAAGAGACCCAGTACTTC; size: NA; V: TRBV2; D: NA; J: TRBJ2-5
CDR3: CASNPQRTDTQYF; DNA: TGTGCCAGCAACCCCCAGCGCACAGATACGCAGTATTTT; size: few; V: TRBV2; D: NA; J: TRBJ2-3
CDR3: CASSAGLAGVRGTDTQYF; DNA: TGTGCCAGCAGCGCCGGACTAGCGGGAGTCCGGGGCACAGATACGCAGTATTTT; size: NA; V: TRBV9; D: TRBD2; J: TRBJ2-3
CDR3: CAISESSGRMNTEAFF; DNA: TGTGCCATCAGTGAGTCGAGCGGGCGGATGAACACTGAAGCTTTCTTT; size: NA; V: TRBV10-3; D: NA; J: TRBJ1-1
CDR3: CASSPPRAGYEQYF; DNA: TGTGCCAGCAGCCCTCCACGAGCCGGCTACGAGCAGTACTTC; size: once; V: TRBV28; D: NA; J: TRBJ2-7
CDR3: CASSPGQGGDTQYF; DNA: TGTGCCAGCAGCCCGGGGCAGGGGGGAGATACGCAGTATTTT; size: NA; V: TRBV7-9; D: NA; J: TRBJ2-3
CDR3: CASSLEGQLREAFF; DNA: TGTGCCAGCAGCTTAGAGGGACAATTACGTGAAGCTTTCTTT; size: NA; V: TRBV7-9; D: NA; J: TRBJ1-1
CDR3: CASRTGQGNYGYTF; DNA: TGTGCCAGCAGGACGGGACAGGGCAACTATGGCTACACCTTC; size: NA; V: TRBV28; D: TRBD1; J: TRBJ1-2
CDR3: CASSYDEGHGYTF; DNA: TGTGCCAGCAGTTACGACGAAGGCCATGGCTACACCTTC; size: NA; V: TRBV6-5; D: NA; J: TRBJ1-2
CDR3: CASSQAGTVPYEQYF; DNA: TGCGCCAGCAGTCAGGCCGGGACAGTACCCTACGAGCAGTACTTC; size: NA; V: TRBV23-1; D: TRBD1; J: TRBJ2-7
CDR3: CATSSLGGYQPQHF; DNA: TGTGCCACCAGCAGCTTGGGGGGTTATCAGCCCCAGCATTTT; size: NA; V: TRBV15; D: NA; J: TRBJ1-5
CDR3: CASSVREPVEKLFF; DNA: TGTGCCAGCAGTGTCCGGGAGCCGGTTGAAAAACTGTTTTTT; size: few; V: TRBV6-6; D: NA; J: TRBJ1-4
CDR3: CASSPPGAQNTEAFF; DNA: TGTGCCAGCTCACCACCGGGGGCCCAGAACACTGAAGCTTTCTTT; size: NA; V: TRBV18; D: NA; J: TRBJ1-1
CDR3: CASSLSGGYSYEQYF; DNA: TGTGCCAGCAGTTTATCGGGAGGATACTCCTACGAGCAGTACTTC; size: NA; V: TRBV28; D: TRBD2; J: TRBJ2-7
CDR3: CASSLAWDWRTDTQYF; DNA: TGTGCCAGCAGCTTAGCGTGGGACTGGCGCACAGATACGCAGTATTTT; size: NA; V: TRBV7-6; D: NA; J: TRBJ2-3
CDR3: CASGTGVRETQYF; DNA: TGTGCCAGTGGCACAGGGGTTCGGGAGACCCAGTACTTC; size: NA; V: TRBV19; D: TRBD1; J: TRBJ2-5
CDR3: CASSLQGLTGGYTF; DNA: TGTGCCAGCAGCTTACAGGGGCTGACGGGTGGCTACACCTTC; size: NA; V: TRBV5-6; D: TRBD1; J: TRBJ1-2
CDR3: CASSQDNTEAFF; DNA: TGTGCCAGCAGTCAAGATAACACTGAAGCTTTCTTT; size: NA; V: TRBV27; D: NA; J: TRBJ1-1
CDR3: CASSEGQGTEAFF; DNA: TGTGCCAGCAGTGAAGGACAGGGCACTGAAGCTTTCTTT; size: NA; V: TRBV6-1; D: TRBD1; J: TRBJ1-1
CDR3: CASSLNGPGSTDTQYF; DNA: TGTGCCAGCAGCTTAAATGGTCCCGGGAGCACAGATACGCAGTATTTT; size: NA; V: TRBV5-4; D: NA; J: TRBJ2-3
CDR3: CASSSSVPGEQYF; DNA: TGTGCCAGCAGCTCTAGCGTCCCGGGCGAGCAGTACTTC; size: once; V: TRBV5-4; D: NA; J: TRBJ2-7
CDR3: CASSWQGSYEQYF; DNA: TGTGCCAGTAGTTGGCAGGGGTCCTACGAGCAGTACTTC; size: NA; V: TRBV19; D: NA; J: TRBJ2-7
CDR3: CASSSHKALANGYTF; DNA: TGCGCCAGCAGCTCACACAAGGCTCTTGCGAACGGCTACACCTTC; size: NA; V: TRBV5-1; D: NA; J: TRBJ1-2
CDR3: CASRPYGGGGETQYF; DNA: TGTGCCAGCAGACCCTACGGGGGCGGGGGGGAGACCCAGTACTTC; size: NA; V: TRBV7-2; D: TRBD2; J: TRBJ2-5
CDR3: CASSRETGHSANYGYTF; DNA: TGCGCCAGCAGCCGAGAGACAGGGCATTCGGCTAACTATGGCTACACCTTC; size: NA; V: TRBV5-1; D: TRBD1; J: TRBJ1-2
CDR3: CASSFTATNEKLFF; DNA: TGTGCCAGCAGCTTCACAGCAACTAATGAAAAACTGTTTTTT; size: once; V: TRBV5-5; D: NA; J: TRBJ1-4
CDR3: CASSLTRDRLNEKLFF; DNA: TGTGCCAGCTCGCTGACCCGGGACAGGCTTAATGAAAAACTGTTTTTT; size: NA; V: TRBV18; D: TRBD1; J: TRBJ1-4
CDR3: CASSVDSRHSYEQYF; DNA: TGTGCCAGCAGTGTGGACAGTCGTCACTCCTACGAGCAGTACTTC; size: once; V: TRBV2; D: NA; J: TRBJ2-7
CDR3: CASSQGAGGMGDGYTF; DNA: TGTGCCAGCAGCCAAGGGGCAGGGGGGATGGGGGATGGCTACACCTTC; size: NA; V: TRBV4-2; D: TRBD1; J: TRBJ1-2
CDR3: CASEDRADGYTF; DNA: TGTGCCAGCGAGGACAGGGCCGATGGCTACACCTTC; size: NA; V: TRBV25-1; D: TRBD1; J: TRBJ1-2
CDR3: CASSYTYGDFGNTIYF; DNA: TGTGCCAGCAGCTACACCTACGGGGATTTCGGAAACACCATATATTTT; size: once; V: TRBV6-5; D: NA; J: TRBJ1-3
CDR3: CASSPQGGRLTGYTF; DNA: TGTGCCAGTAGTCCACAGGGAGGGCGGCTAACTGGCTACACCTTC; size: NA; V: TRBV19; D: NA; J: TRBJ1-2
CDR3: CASSQDLVHGRFVGYTF; DNA: TGCGCCAGCAGCCAAGATCTGGTTCATGGACGATTCGTCGGCTACACCTTC; size: NA; V: TRBV4-1; D: NA; J: TRBJ1-2
CDR3: CASSTSPTDTQYF; DNA: TGTGCCAGTAGTACCTCTCCAACAGATACGCAGTATTTT; size: NA; V: TRBV19; D: NA; J: TRBJ2-3
CDR3: CASSEGPVNNQPQHF; DNA: TGTGCCAGCAGTGAAGGCCCGGTAAACAATCAGCCCCAGCATTTT; size: NA; V: TRBV6-1; D: NA; J: TRBJ1-5
CDR3: CASSPRDRHHNEQFF; DNA: TGTGCCAGCAGCCCCCGGGACAGGCATCACAATGAGCAGTTCTTC; size: NA; V: TRBV11-2; D: TRBD1; J: TRBJ2-1
CDR3: CASSEKGTYEQYF; DNA: TGTGCCAGCAGTGAAAAGGGTACCTACGAGCAGTACTTC; size: NA; V: TRBV27; D: NA; J: TRBJ2-7
CDR3: CSVELDREYTGELFF; DNA: TGCAGCGTTGAGCTGGACAGGGAATACACCGGGGAGCTGTTTTTT; size: once; V: TRBV29-1; D: TRBD1; J: TRBJ2-2
CDR3: CATTNPGGGGQPQHF; DNA: TGTGCCACTACAAACCCAGGCGGAGGGGGTCAGCCCCAGCATTTT; size: NA; V: TRBV19; D: NA; J: TRBJ1-5
CDR3: CAWSVPPGVYEQYF; DNA: TGTGCCTGGAGTGTACCCCCAGGGGTCTACGAGCAGTACTTC; size: NA; V: TRBV30; D: NA; J: TRBJ2-7
CDR3: CASSPLPLGQSNQPQHF; DNA: TGTGCCAGCAGTCCGCTACCCTTAGGACAGAGCAATCAGCCCCAGCATTTT; size: once; V: TRBV28; D: NA; J: TRBJ1-5
CDR3: CASSLSGSPYEQYF; DNA: TGTGCCAGCAGCCTAAGCGGGAGCCCCTACGAGCAGTACTTC; size: NA; V: TRBV5-4; D: TRBD2; J: TRBJ2-7
CDR3: CASSLDRGETQYF; DNA: TGTGCCAGCAGTTTAGACAGGGGTGAGACCCAGTACTTC; size: NA; V: TRBV27; D: TRBD1; J: TRBJ2-5
CDR3: CASSSAPKWQFF; DNA: TGTGCCAGCAGTTCGGCCCCAAAATGGCAGTTCTTC; size: NA; V: TRBV28; D: NA; J: TRBJ2-1
CDR3: CASSLTRVDGYTF; DNA: TGTGCCAGCAGTTTAACCAGGGTTGATGGCTACACCTTC; size: NA; V: TRBV28; D: NA; J: TRBJ1-2